The 7 T cell receptor beta chains below were found in one sample sequenced in a study of a mutant IDH1 vaccine in newly diagnosed glioma. Stated time point: week 47, end of study. Topical imiquimod accompanied each vaccine dose, which consisted of 300 ug of mutant IDH1 20-mer peptide. Data came from immunoSEQ multiplex PCR; TCRdb stores just in-frame clones and leaves some out. This repertoire shows about 54,000 clones, around four fifths found once; its top ten account for 3.2%. Their specific antigens are unknown. The starting material was PBMCs, obtained from a glioma patient whose treatment included an IDH1 peptide vaccine. Receptors were obtained from a woman between 50 and 59 years old with glioma.

This rearrangement joins TRBV5-5 to TRBJ1-5; TRBD1 might be the D (5 bases). V lost 4 bases and J 3 bases, leaving 14 bases between the germline ends. The CDR3 covers 15 residues. Per the germline V gene, CDR1 is SGHKS and CDR2 is YYEKEE (reference sequence). The CDR3 DNA reads as TGTGCCAGCAGCCTCGGTGGGGGGAACAATCAGCCCCAGCATTTT. Its protein is CASSLGGGNNQPQHF.

This chain uses TRBV5-1 with TRBJ2-7, with D possibly matching TRBD1 (6 bases). CDR1 is SGHRS, CDR2 YFSETQ, per germline. CDR3 size: 13 residues. Trimming stripped 3 bases from V and 3 bases from J, with 10 bases between. The CDR3 DNA reads as TGCGCCAGCAGCTCTGCGGACAGCTACGAGCAGTACTTC. Residues: CASSSADSYEQYF.

The genes are TRBV11-2 and TRBJ1-1; the D gene is possibly TRBD1 (6 bases). CDR1 is SGHAT, CDR2 FQNNGV, per germline. V shed 3 bases and J shed 0 bases, with 8 bases lying between them. The CDR3 contains 14 residues. CDR3 DNA: TGTGCCAGCAGCTTTAACAGGGTGAACACTGAAGCTTTCTTT. Its translation is CASSFNRVNTEAFF.

V is TRBV10-3 and J is TRBJ2-5; TRBD2 matches at 8 bases. The length of the CDR3 is 16 residues. Germline V CDR1 and CDR2: ENHRY, SYGVKD. Trimming at V came to 4 bases and at J to 1 base, leaving 8 bases not matched to a gene. The CDR3 is CAISGRTGGAQETQYF. The CDR3, as DNA: TGTGCCATCAGTGGTCGAACGGGGGGGGCCCAAGAGACCCAGTACTTC.

This clone was seen more than once but under ten times. The chain joins TRBV5-4 to TRBJ1-5; D not certain. This CDR3 is 15 amino acids long. Germline assignment: CDR1 SGHNT and CDR2 YYREEE (reference sequence). Trimming removed 4 bases at V and 4 bases at J, with 15 bases between. As DNA, the CDR3 is TGTGCCAGCAGCCGAGACCGGGCCTCAAATCAGCCCCAGCATTTT. It translates to CASSRDRASNQPQHF. Complete variable domain (other parts from reference TRBV5-4 and TRBJ1-5): ETGVTQSPTHLIKTRGQQVTLRCSSQSGHNTVSWYQQALGQGPQFIFQYYREEENGRGNFPPRFSGLQFPNYSSELNVNALELDDSALYLCASSRDRASNQPQHFGDGTRLSIL.

The rearrangement joins TRBV18 to TRBJ2-7, with D possibly being TRBD1 (6 bases). Germline loops: CDR1 KGHSH, CDR2 LQKENI. There are 15 residues in the CDR3. The V end was cut by 0 bases, the J end by 2 bases, with 11 bases between. CDR3 protein: CASSPPQGSAYEQYF. CDR3 DNA sequence: TGTGCCAGCTCACCACCGCAGGGGAGTGCCTACGAGCAGTACTTC. Full variable domain (remainder filled in from reference TRBV18 and TRBJ2-7): NAGVMQNPRHLVRRRGQEARLRCSPMKGHSHVYWYRQLPEEGLKFMVYLQKENIIDESGMPKERFSAEFPKEGPSILRIQQVVRGDSAAYFCASSPPQGSAYEQYFGPGTRLTVT.

CDR3 nucleotides: TGTGCCAGCAGCACCTCTACCTACGAGCAGTACTTC. It codes for CASSTSTYEQYF. The chain links TRBV11-3 to TRBJ2-7; D is undetermined. Germline-derived CDR1 and CDR2 are SGHNT and YENEEA. Trimming cost V 5 bases and J 2 bases, with 7 bases left between them. This CDR3 has 12 residues.